The T cell receptor (beta chain) described here comes from a study of blood T cells in healthy people across ages. Study-wide findings and caveats: Both naive CD4+ cell counts and diversity were greater in long-lived donors than in aged donors.

Combining a sample-barcoded 5' primer with a J-beta primer mix, a second PCR ran for about 6 to 12 cycles. The template-switch adaptor, which had 12 random nucleotides, put a tag on each cDNA molecule. Using its own MiXCR run on the 5' RACE reads, TCRdb lists one record per CDR3 protein. The sample lists over 600,000 distinct CDR3 sequences, around 45% occurring once. Concerning this clonotype: Antigen: not known.

Germline V lookup: CDR1 DFQATT, CDR2 SNEGSKA (reference sequence). V was pared by 1 base and J by 5 bases, with 12 bases between. This CDR3 contains 14 residues. The material sequenced was blood. The rearrangement links TRBV20-1 to TRBJ2-1; possibly TRBD2 for D (6 bases). The source is a man aged 80 or over in good health. The CDR3 DNA reads as TGCAGTGCTAGAGTTCTAGCGACGAACAATGAGCAGTTCTTC. Its translation is CSARVLATNNEQFF.